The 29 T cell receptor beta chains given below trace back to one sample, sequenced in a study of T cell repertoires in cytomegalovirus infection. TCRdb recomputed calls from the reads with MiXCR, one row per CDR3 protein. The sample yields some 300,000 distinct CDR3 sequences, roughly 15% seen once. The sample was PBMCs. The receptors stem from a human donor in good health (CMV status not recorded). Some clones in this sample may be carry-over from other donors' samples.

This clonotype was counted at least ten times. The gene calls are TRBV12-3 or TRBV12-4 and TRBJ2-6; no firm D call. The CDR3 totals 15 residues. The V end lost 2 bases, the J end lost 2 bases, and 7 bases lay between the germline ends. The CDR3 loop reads CASSLLETGANVLTF. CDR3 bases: TGTGCCAGCAGTTTACTGGAAACTGGGGCCAACGTCCTGACTTTC.

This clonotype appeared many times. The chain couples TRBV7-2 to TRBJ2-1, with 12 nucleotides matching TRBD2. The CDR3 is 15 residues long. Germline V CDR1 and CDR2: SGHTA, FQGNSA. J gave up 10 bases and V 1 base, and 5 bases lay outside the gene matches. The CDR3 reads CASSLVGLAGHEQFF. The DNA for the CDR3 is TGTGCCAGCAGCTTAGTAGGACTAGCGGGGCACGAGCAGTTCTTC.

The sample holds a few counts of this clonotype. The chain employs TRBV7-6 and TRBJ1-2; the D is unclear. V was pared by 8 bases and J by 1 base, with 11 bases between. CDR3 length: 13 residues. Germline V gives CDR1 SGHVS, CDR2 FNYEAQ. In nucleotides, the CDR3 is TGTGCCAGCGGGAGGTCGGATAACTATGGCTACACCTTC. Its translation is CASGRSDNYGYTF.

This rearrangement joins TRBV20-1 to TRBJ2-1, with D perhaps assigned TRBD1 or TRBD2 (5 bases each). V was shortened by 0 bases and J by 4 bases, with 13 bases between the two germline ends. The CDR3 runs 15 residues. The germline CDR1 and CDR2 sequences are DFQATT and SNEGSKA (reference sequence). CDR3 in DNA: TGCAGTGCTAGAGATGCGAGGGGCTCATACAATGAGCAGTTCTTC. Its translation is CSARDARGSYNEQFF.

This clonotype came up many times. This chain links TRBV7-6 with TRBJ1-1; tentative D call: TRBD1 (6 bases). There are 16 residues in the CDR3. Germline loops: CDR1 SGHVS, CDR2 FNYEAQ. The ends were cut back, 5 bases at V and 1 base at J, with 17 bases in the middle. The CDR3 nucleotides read TGTGCCAGCAGCCCCGAGGGGGTGGGTGGGAACACTGAAGCTTTCTTT. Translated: CASSPEGVGGNTEAFF.

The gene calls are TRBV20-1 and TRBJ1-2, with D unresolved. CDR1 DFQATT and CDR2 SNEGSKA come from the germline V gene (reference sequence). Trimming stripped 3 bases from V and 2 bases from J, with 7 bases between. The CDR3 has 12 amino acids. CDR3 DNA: TGCAGTGCTAGTACAGAGAACTATGGCTACACCTTC. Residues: CSASTENYGYTF.

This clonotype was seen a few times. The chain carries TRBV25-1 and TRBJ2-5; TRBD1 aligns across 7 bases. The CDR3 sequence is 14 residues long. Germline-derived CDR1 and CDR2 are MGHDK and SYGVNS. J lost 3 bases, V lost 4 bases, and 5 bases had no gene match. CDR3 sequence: CASSARDREETQYF. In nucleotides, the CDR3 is TGTGCCAGCAGTGCCCGGGACAGAGAAGAGACCCAGTACTTC.

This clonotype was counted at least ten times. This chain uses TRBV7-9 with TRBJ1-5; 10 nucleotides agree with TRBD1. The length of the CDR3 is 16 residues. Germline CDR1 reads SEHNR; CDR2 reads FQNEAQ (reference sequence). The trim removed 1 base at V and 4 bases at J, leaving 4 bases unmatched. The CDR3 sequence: CASSLEGQGLNQPQHF. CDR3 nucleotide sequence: TGTGCCAGCAGCTTAGAGGGACAGGGGTTGAATCAGCCCCAGCATTTT.

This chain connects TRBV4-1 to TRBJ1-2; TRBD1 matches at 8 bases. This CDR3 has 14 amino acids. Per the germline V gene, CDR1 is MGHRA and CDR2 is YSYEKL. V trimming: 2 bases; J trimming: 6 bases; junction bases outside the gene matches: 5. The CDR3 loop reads CASSQPGTGDGYTF. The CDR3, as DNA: TGCGCCAGCAGCCAACCCGGGACAGGAGATGGCTACACCTTC.

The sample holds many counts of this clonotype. CDR3 amino acids: CASSLERKARYEQYF. As DNA, the CDR3 is TGTGCCAGCAGCTTGGAGAGGAAGGCACGCTACGAGCAGTACTTC. V and J are TRBV5-8 and TRBJ2-7; D is unclear. Trimming took 0 bases from V and 3 from J, leaving 13 bases between them. CDR1 is SGHTS, CDR2 YDEGEE, per germline. There are 15 residues in the CDR3. The whole variable domain, remainder taken from reference TRBV5-8 and TRBJ2-7, is EAGVTQSPTHLIKTRGQQATLRCSPISGHTSVYWYQQALGLGLQFLLWYDEGEERNRGNFPPRFSGRQFPNYSSELNVNALELEDSALYLCASSLERKARYEQYFGPGTRLTVT.

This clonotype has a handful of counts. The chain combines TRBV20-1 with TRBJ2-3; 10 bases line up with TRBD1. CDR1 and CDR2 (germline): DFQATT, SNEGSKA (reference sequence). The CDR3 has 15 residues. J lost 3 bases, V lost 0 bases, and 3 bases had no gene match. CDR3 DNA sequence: TGCAGTGCTAGAGATAGGACAGGGGGAACAGATACGCAGTATTTT. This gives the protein CSARDRTGGTDTQYF.

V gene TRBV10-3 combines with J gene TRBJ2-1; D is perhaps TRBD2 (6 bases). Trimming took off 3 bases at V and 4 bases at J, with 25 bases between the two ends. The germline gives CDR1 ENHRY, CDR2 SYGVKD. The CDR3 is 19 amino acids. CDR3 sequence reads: CAISDEWRSAGSRYNEQFF. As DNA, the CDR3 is TGTGCCATCAGTGATGAGTGGCGTTCGGCGGGGAGCCGTTACAATGAGCAGTTCTTC.

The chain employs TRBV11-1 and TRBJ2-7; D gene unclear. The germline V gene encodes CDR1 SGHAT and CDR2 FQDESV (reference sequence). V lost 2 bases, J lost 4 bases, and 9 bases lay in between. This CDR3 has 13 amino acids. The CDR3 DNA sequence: TGTGCCAGCAGCTTATCTCCAGAATACGAGCAGTACTTC. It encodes CASSLSPEYEQYF.

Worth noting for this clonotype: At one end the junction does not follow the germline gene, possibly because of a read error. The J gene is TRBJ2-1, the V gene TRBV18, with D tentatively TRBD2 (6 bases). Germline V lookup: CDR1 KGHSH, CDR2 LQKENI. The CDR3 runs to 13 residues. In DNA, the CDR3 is TGTGCCAACTCACCAAGGGAGGCGGTTGAGCAGTTCTTC. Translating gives CANSPREAVEQFF.

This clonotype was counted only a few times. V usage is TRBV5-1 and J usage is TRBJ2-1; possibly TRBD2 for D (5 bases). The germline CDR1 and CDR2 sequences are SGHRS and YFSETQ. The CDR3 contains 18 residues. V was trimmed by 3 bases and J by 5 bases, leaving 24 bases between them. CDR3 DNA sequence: TGCGCCAGCAGCTCGGGATCTCCGACTCCTCAAACCAACAATGAGCAGTTCTTC. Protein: CASSSGSPTPQTNNEQFF.

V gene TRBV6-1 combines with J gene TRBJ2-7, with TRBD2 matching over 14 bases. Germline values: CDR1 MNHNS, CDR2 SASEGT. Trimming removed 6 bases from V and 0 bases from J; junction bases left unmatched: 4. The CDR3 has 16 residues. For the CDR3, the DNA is TGTGCCAGCAGACGGACTAGCGGGGGGAGCTCCTACGAGCAGTACTTC. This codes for CASRRTSGGSSYEQYF.

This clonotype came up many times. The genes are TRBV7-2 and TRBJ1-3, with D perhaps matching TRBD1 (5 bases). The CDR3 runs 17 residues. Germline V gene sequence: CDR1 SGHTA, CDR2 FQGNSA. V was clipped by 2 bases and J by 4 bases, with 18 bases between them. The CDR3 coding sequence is TGTGCCAGCAGCTTACAGGCAGGGTACTTTTTCGGAAACACCATATATTTT. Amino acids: CASSLQAGYFFGNTIYF.

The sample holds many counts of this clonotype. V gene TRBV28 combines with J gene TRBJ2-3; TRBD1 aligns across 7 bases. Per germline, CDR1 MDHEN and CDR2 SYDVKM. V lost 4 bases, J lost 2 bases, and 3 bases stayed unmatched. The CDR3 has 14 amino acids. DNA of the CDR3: TGTGCCAGCAGTTCGGGACAGAACACAGATACGCAGTATTTT. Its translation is CASSSGQNTDTQYF.

The CDR3, as DNA: TGTGCCAGCAGCGTAGCGGGACTAGCGGGGGGGCCAGATACGCAGTATTTT. Translated, it gives CASSVAGLAGGPDTQYF. The chain is built from TRBV9 and TRBJ2-3, with 16 bases matching TRBD2. The trim removed 0 bases at V and 4 bases at J, leaving 2 bases unmatched. CDR3 length equals 17 residues. CDR1 SGDLS and CDR2 YYNGEE come from the germline V gene.

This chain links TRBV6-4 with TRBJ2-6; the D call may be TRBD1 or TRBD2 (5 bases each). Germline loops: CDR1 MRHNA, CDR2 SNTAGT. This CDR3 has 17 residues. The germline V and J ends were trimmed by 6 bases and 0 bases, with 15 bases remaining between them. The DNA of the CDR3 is TGTGCCAGCAGCCGGGACGCCGGGTTCTCTGGGGCCAACGTCCTGACTTTC. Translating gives CASSRDAGFSGANVLTF.

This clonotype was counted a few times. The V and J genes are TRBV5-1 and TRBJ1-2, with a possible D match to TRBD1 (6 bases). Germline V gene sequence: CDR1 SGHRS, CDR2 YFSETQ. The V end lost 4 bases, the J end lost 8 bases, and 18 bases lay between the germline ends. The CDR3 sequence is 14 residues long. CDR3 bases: TGCGCCAGCAGCCCCAGGGGATTGGCACGAGGCTACACCTTC. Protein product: CASSPRGLARGYTF.

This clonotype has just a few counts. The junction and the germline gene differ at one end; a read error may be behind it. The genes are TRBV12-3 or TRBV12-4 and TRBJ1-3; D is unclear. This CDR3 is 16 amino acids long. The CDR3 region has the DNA TGTGCCAGCAGTCTAGCGACACGGACGACTGGAAACACCATATATTTT. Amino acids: CASSLATRTTGNTIYF.

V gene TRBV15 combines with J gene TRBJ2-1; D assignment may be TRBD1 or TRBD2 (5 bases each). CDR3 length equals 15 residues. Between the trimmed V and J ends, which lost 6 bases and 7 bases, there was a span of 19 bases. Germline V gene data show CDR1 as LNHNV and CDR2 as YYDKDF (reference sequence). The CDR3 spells CATRDGLKGSNEQFF. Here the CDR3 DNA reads TGTGCCACCAGGGATGGACTCAAGGGGTCAAATGAGCAGTTCTTC.

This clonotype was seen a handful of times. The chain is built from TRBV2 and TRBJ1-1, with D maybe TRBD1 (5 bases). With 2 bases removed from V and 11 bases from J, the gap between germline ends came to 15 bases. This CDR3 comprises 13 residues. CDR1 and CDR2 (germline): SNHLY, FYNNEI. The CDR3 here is CASSETAGLPAFF. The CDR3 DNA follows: TGTGCCAGCAGTGAAACGGCGGGGCTACCCGCTTTCTTT.

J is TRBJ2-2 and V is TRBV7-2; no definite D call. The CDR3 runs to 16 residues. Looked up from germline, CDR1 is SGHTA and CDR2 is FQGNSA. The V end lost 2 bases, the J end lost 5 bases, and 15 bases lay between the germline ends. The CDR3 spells CASSLWVYRSTGELFF. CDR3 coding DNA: TGTGCCAGCAGCTTATGGGTCTACCGTTCAACCGGGGAGCTGTTTTTT.

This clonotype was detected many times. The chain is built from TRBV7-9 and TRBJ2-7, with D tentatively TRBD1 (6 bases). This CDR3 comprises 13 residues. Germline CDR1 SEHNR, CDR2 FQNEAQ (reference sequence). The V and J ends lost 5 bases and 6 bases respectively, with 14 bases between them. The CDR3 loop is CASSGRGNGEQYF. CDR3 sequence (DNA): TGTGCCAGCAGCGGCAGGGGAAACGGCGAGCAGTACTTC.

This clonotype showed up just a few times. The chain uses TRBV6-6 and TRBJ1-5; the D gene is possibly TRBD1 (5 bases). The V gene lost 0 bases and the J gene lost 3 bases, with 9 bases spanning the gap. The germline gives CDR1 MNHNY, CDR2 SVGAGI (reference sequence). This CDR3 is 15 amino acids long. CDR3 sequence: CASSYSAGNNQPQHF. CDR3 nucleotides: TGTGCCAGCAGTTACTCGGCAGGGAACAATCAGCCCCAGCATTTT.

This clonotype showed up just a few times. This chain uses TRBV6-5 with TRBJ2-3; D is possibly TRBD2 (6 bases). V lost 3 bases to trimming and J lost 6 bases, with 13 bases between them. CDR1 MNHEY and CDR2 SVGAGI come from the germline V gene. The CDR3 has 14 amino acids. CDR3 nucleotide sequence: TGTGCCAGCAGTTATTCACGGGGGTTCGATACGCAGTATTTT. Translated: CASSYSRGFDTQYF.

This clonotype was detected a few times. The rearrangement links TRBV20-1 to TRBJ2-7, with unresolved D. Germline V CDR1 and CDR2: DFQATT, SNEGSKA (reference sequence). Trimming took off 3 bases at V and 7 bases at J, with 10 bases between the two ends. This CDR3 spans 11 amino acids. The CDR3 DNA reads TGCAGTGCTAGCCCTAATAAAGAGCAGTACTTC. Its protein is CSASPNKEQYF.